The present T cell receptor (beta chain) was sequenced within a study of T cells in narcolepsy. Across the whole study: Enrolled donors included narcolepsy type 1 or type 2 patients and healthy controls. Study findings and constraints: Autoreactive clonotypes reportedly recurred in blood of same and different patients, not controls.

Generated by immunoSEQ multiplex PCR, the TCRdb table keeps only in-frame clones and is missing some. Seen here are about 25,000 clones, approximately 84% observed once, and the top ten hold approximately 1.2%. Concerning this clone: The antigen remains undetermined.

Material for sequencing was CD45RA- memory CD4+ T cells from PBMCs. This receptor was obtained from a human donor with narcolepsy.

This CDR3 is CASSPRASGSRTDTQYF. In DNA form, the CDR3 reads TGTGCCAGCAGCCCGCGGGCTAGCGGGAGTCGCACAGATACGCAGTATTTT. This chain uses TRBV11-3 with TRBJ2-3, with 10 bases lining up with TRBD2. This CDR3 region has 17 residues. V shed 5 bases, J shed 1 base, and the junction held 9 bases outside the gene matches. Germline-derived CDR1 and CDR2 are SGHNT and YENEEA.